This passage covers 14 T cell receptor beta chains from one sample sequenced in a study of blood T cell repertoires in COVID-19. The protocol was immunoSEQ multiplex PCR, while the TCRdb copy is restricted to in-frame clones and leaves out a portion. The data hold fewer than 45,000 clones, with 70% to 80% observed a single time. Sequenced: peripheral blood. The receptors derive from a man in his 70s with acute or convalescent COVID-19.

V is TRBV27 and J is TRBJ1-6; the match to TRBD1 covers 12 bases. Germline assignment: CDR1 MNHEY and CDR2 SMNVEV (reference sequence). The CDR3 spans 15 residues. After removal of 2 bases from V and 13 bases from J, the junction contained 6 bases not matched to a gene. CDR3 sequence: CASSLTGQGALPLHF. For the CDR3, the DNA is TGTGCCAGCAGTTTAACGGGACAGGGGGCCTTGCCCCTCCACTTT.

The table lists this clone with a count of one. V and J are TRBV15 and TRBJ1-6, with TRBD1 matching over 8 bases. V lost 5 bases, J lost 6 bases, and 9 bases stayed unmatched. CDR1 LNHNV and CDR2 YYDKDF come from the germline V gene (reference sequence). The CDR3 runs 16 residues. This CDR3 is CATSLFRDRSNSPLHF. CDR3 DNA: TGTGCCACCAGCCTATTCCGGGACAGGTCTAATTCACCCCTCCACTTT.

The V and J genes are TRBV28 and TRBJ1-2; D unclear. Trimming left V 2 bases short and J 3 bases short, with 10 bases between. The CDR3 consists of 14 residues. Germline loops: CDR1 MDHEN, CDR2 SYDVKM. The CDR3 here is CASSLTRRDYGYTF. CDR3 DNA: TGTGCCAGCAGTTTAACGCGGAGGGACTATGGCTACACCTTC.

This clone has only a few counts. CDR3 amino acids: CASSMGPFDIFSGYTF. The CDR3 nucleotides read TGTGCCAGTAGTATGGGTCCCTTCGACATCTTTTCTGGCTACACCTTC. The chain is built from TRBV19 and TRBJ1-2; unclear D gene. V was pared by 3 bases and J by 7 bases, with 21 bases between. Per the germline V gene, CDR1 is LNHDA and CDR2 is SQIVND (reference sequence). CDR3 length: 16 amino acids.

The V call is TRBV7-9, the J call TRBJ1-1; TRBD1 might be the D (5 bases). V was cut by 2 bases and J by 6 bases, with 22 bases left in between. Germline CDR1 is SEHNR and CDR2 is FQNEAQ (reference sequence). This CDR3 is built from 17 residues. As DNA, the CDR3 is TGTGCCAGCAGCTTAAGAAGGTTTGTAGGGGCAGGTGCTGAAGCTTTCTTT. This encodes CASSLRRFVGAGAEAFF.

The table lists this clone with a few counts. The chain recombines TRBV28 with TRBJ2-7, with a tentative D call TRBD1 (6 bases). Trimming stripped 5 bases from V and 1 base from J, with 12 bases between. The CDR3 totals 14 residues. The germline V gene has CDR1 MDHEN and CDR2 SYDVKM. The CDR3 bases are TGTGCCAGCAGTCCCTTGGACAGTTCCTACGAGCAGTACTTC. As protein: CASSPLDSSYEQYF.

CDR3 nucleotide sequence: TGTGCCAGCAGCCAAGACAGGAACTCACCCCTCCACTTT. Residues: CASSQDRNSPLHF. This chain joins TRBV3-1 (or the pseudogene TRBV3-2) and TRBJ1-6; no definite D call. Germline-derived CDR1 and CDR2 are LGHDT and YNNKEL (reference sequence). With 0 bases removed from V and 10 bases from J, the gap between germline ends came to 7 bases. The CDR3 length is 13 residues.

This clone has only a few counts. The chain employs TRBV10-3 and TRBJ2-1; 12 bases line up with TRBD1. The CDR3 length is 15 residues. V gave up 5 bases and J gave up 9 bases; unmatched junction bases: 8. In germline, CDR1 is ENHRY, CDR2 SYGVKD. The CDR3: CAISSGQGAILEQFF. The CDR3 DNA reads as TGTGCCATCAGTTCGGGACAGGGGGCGATCCTTGAGCAGTTCTTC.

This sequence joins TRBV7-3 and TRBJ1-3, with D uncertain. Trimming pared 4 bases from V and 0 bases from J, leaving 13 bases between. Germline CDR1 reads SGHTA; CDR2 reads FQGTGA. CDR3 length: 16 amino acids. CDR3 sequence: CASSSDPRSSGNTIYF. CDR3 DNA sequence: TGTGCCAGCAGCTCTGACCCCCGGAGCTCTGGAAACACCATATATTTT.

In this sample, this clone turned up once. The chain links TRBV5-4 to TRBJ2-7; D is unclear. Germline values: CDR1 SGHNT, CDR2 YYREEE (reference sequence). The CDR3 consists of 13 residues. Deletions cut 0 bases from V and 0 bases from J, with 4 bases between. CDR3 in DNA: TGTGCCAGCAGCTTGGCTAACTCCTACGAGCAGTACTTC. Amino acid sequence: CASSLANSYEQYF.

This clone was detected only a few times. The chain combines TRBV6-5 with TRBJ1-2; TRBD1 matches 8 bases. CDR1 and CDR2 from the germline V gene are MNHEY and SVGAGI. V was pared by 6 bases and J by 0 bases, with 6 bases of the junction left unmatched. The length of the CDR3 is 15 residues. CDR3 DNA sequence: TGTGCCAGCAGATCGGGACAGGTAGCTAACTATGGCTACACCTTC. It yields the protein CASRSGQVANYGYTF.

The chain links TRBV4-1 to TRBJ1-2; D is uncertain. The germline V gene encodes CDR1 MGHRA and CDR2 YSYEKL. The ends were cut back, 0 bases at V and 4 bases at J, with 12 bases in the middle. The CDR3 has 15 amino acids. This chain's CDR3 is CASSQDSRGIYGYTF. DNA of the CDR3: TGCGCCAGCAGCCAAGATTCCCGGGGAATCTATGGCTACACCTTC.

The chain links TRBV7-9 to TRBJ2-5; TRBD1 is a possible D gene (5 bases). Trimming pared 3 bases from V and 6 bases from J, leaving 8 bases between. CDR3 length: 12 residues. Germline-derived CDR1 and CDR2 are SEHNR and FQNEAQ (reference sequence). CDR3 sequence reads: CASSFDSKTQYF. CDR3 nucleotide sequence: TGTGCCAGCAGCTTCGACAGTAAGACCCAGTACTTC.

The chain joins TRBV18 to TRBJ2-1, with 7 bases that match TRBD2. The CDR3 spans 18 residues. With 1 base clipped from V and 0 bases from J, the junction kept 9 bases outside the gene matches. The germline CDR1 and CDR2 sequences are KGHSH and LQKENI. Here the CDR3 reads CASSPRASGHSSYNEQFF. The DNA for the CDR3 is TGTGCCAGCTCACCACGGGCTAGCGGTCATAGCTCCTACAATGAGCAGTTCTTC.